Below, 14 T cell receptor beta chains from the same sample are listed, as sequenced in a study of T cells after yellow fever vaccination. TCRdb re-derived calls from the 5' RACE reads in MiXCR, one entry per CDR3 protein. The data hold 90,000 to 130,000 distinct CDR3 sequences, with 6.5% to 9% observed a single time. Material: CD8+ T cells sorted from PBMCs, obtained 45 days after the yellow fever booster vaccination. The receptors were gathered from a man younger than 45 who received the YFV17D yellow fever vaccine.

This clonotype was found many times. The chain has TRBV28 and TRBJ2-7, with D unresolved. CDR3 length: 17 residues. Germline lookup yields CDR1 MDHEN and CDR2 SYDVKM. Trimming removed 2 bases from V and 3 bases from J, with 20 bases in between. CDR3 sequence reads: CASSLVDGPPTLYEQYF. In DNA, the CDR3 is TGTGCCAGCAGTTTAGTTGACGGACCTCCCACCCTCTACGAGCAGTACTTC.

This clonotype was detected ten times or more. The chain has TRBV4-1 and TRBJ2-7, with D tentatively TRBD2 (6 bases). This CDR3 has 17 amino acids. Germline V gene sequence: CDR1 MGHRA, CDR2 YSYEKL. Trimming took 0 bases from V and 3 from J, leaving 18 bases between them. The CDR3 region has the DNA TGCGCCAGCAGCCAAGATTTTGCGGGGAGATCCAACTACGAGCAGTACTTC. Amino acid sequence: CASSQDFAGRSNYEQYF.

The table lists this clonotype with many counts. The V and J genes are TRBV5-1 and TRBJ2-1, with TRBD2 identical over 13 bases. CDR1 is SGHRS, CDR2 YFSETQ, per germline. The CDR3 loop spans 19 amino acids. J was trimmed by 0 bases and V by 4 bases; bases with no gene match: 10. The DNA of the CDR3 is TGCGCCAGCAGCAGCCTCGGACTAGCGGGAGCGAGCTCCTACAATGAGCAGTTCTTC. Translated: CASSSLGLAGASSYNEQFF.

The CDR3 DNA is TGCGCCAGCACGGGGACCCGCACAGATACGCAGTATTTT. Its translation is CASTGTRTDTQYF. The chain joins TRBV10-2 to TRBJ2-3; D may be TRBD1 or TRBD2 (5 bases each). Trimming cost V 7 bases and J 1 base, with 9 bases left between them. CDR1 and CDR2 from the germline V gene are WSHSY and SAAADI. The CDR3 spans 13 residues.

This clonotype was seen ten or more times. V usage is TRBV7-9 and J usage is TRBJ2-1; the D gene is possibly TRBD1 (6 bases). The ends were cut back, 2 bases at V and 5 bases at J, with 7 bases in the middle. Germline V gives CDR1 SEHNR, CDR2 FQNEAQ (reference sequence). The CDR3 is 13 amino acids. In DNA, the CDR3 is TGTGCCAGCAGCTTATACAGGGACAATGAGCAGTTCTTC. Its translation: CASSLYRDNEQFF.

This clonotype was recorded many times. This chain links TRBV12-3 or TRBV12-4 with TRBJ2-5; TRBD1 matches 7 bases. After removal of 5 bases from V and 1 base from J, the junction contained 4 bases not matched to a gene. CDR3 length equals 14 residues. CDR3 in amino acids: CASSIRDSQETQYF. CDR3 DNA: TGTGCCAGCAGTATCAGGGACAGCCAAGAGACCCAGTACTTC.

This clonotype was observed a few times. The rearrangement uses TRBV5-1 and TRBJ1-2, with D hard to call. Germline lookup yields CDR1 SGHRS and CDR2 YFSETQ. CDR3 length: 13 amino acids. Trimming left V 0 bases short and J 4 bases short, with 7 bases between. For the CDR3, the DNA is TGCGCCAGCAGCTTGGAAACGGGCTATGGCTACACCTTC. It specifies CASSLETGYGYTF. Supplemented by reference TRBV5-1 and TRBJ1-2, the full variable domain reads KAGVTQTPRYLIKTRGQQVTLSCSPISGHRSVSWYQQTPGQGLQFLFEYFSETQRNKGNFPGRFSGRQFSNSRSEMNVSTLELGDSALYLCASSLETGYGYTFGSGTRLTVV.

The table lists this clonotype with many counts. The chain uses TRBV5-1 and TRBJ2-7; TRBD1 is a possible D gene (5 bases). V was pared by 0 bases and J by 3 bases, with 10 bases between. CDR3 length: 14 residues. Germline lookup yields CDR1 SGHRS and CDR2 YFSETQ. The CDR3 bases are TGCGCCAGCAGCTTGGAGCCAGGGTTCTACGAGCAGTACTTC. Its translation is CASSLEPGFYEQYF.

This clonotype occurred many times. The chain recombines TRBV7-2 with TRBJ2-3; no definite D call. V lost 5 bases to trimming and J lost 2 bases, with 11 bases between them. The CDR3 is 14 residues long. CDR1 SGHTA and CDR2 FQGNSA come from the germline V gene. The CDR3 is CASSPGPYTDTQYF. In DNA form, the CDR3 reads TGTGCCAGCAGCCCTGGGCCTTACACAGATACGCAGTATTTT.

This clonotype appeared many times. The genes are TRBV29-1 and TRBJ2-3; 13 nucleotides line up with TRBD2. From germline, CDR1 is SQVTM and CDR2 ANQGSEA. V was pared by 1 base and J by 4 bases, with 8 bases of the junction left unmatched. This CDR3 has 17 residues. CDR3 sequence (DNA): TGCAGCGTTGAAGGAGGACTAGCGGGAGATTCGGCAGATACGCAGTATTTT. As protein: CSVEGGLAGDSADTQYF.

The sample holds many counts of this clonotype. The CDR3 region is CASSKLGGVCSETQYF. DNA for the CDR3: TGTGCCAGCAGCAAATTAGGGGGCGTTTGTTCTGAGACCCAGTACTTC. V usage is TRBV21-1 and J usage is TRBJ2-5; the table's D call TRBD1 went unverified against the DNA. TRBV21-1 is a pseudogene segment. CDR3 size: 16 residues.

This clonotype showed up many times. The chain is built from TRBV27 and TRBJ2-1, with D hard to call. CDR3 size: 16 residues. V gave up 2 bases and J gave up 0 bases, with 11 bases separating them. The germline gives CDR1 MNHEY, CDR2 SMNVEV (reference sequence). The CDR3 sequence: CASSLGWVSSYNEQFF. CDR3 bases: TGTGCCAGCAGTTTAGGGTGGGTGAGCTCCTACAATGAGCAGTTCTTC.

This clonotype was observed at least ten times. V gene TRBV11-2 combines with J gene TRBJ2-3; 9 bases are shared with TRBD2. Germline-derived CDR1 and CDR2 are SGHAT and FQNNGV. The CDR3 is made up of 15 amino acids. V lost 5 bases and J lost 2; bases outside the gene matches: 5. CDR3 in amino acids: CASSHLAGLTDTQYF. As DNA, the CDR3 is TGTGCCAGCAGCCACCTAGCGGGACTCACAGATACGCAGTATTTT.

At least ten counts were recorded for this clonotype. The V and J genes are TRBV7-6 and TRBJ2-7; 9 nucleotides align to TRBD1. The CDR3 extends over 15 amino acids. The junction had 7 bases not matched to a gene; V was cut back by 2 bases and J by 5 bases. Per the germline V gene, CDR1 is SGHVS and CDR2 is FNYEAQ. CDR3 coding DNA: TGTGCCAGCAGCTTAAGTACAGGGGGCATCGACGAGCAGTACTTC. It encodes CASSLSTGGIDEQYF.